The clone carrying this TCR beta chain was counted ten times or more. The data were taken from a study of T cells after yellow fever vaccination. Overall study findings and caveats: Clones from primary vaccination mostly reappeared after the booster (approximately 95% CD4, 88% CD8). Of the clonotypes, a small share occurred in both CD4 and CD8 compartments. On day 0, almost all vaccine-responding clonotypes were undetectable in sorted memory subsets.

Each CDR3 protein gets one entry after TCRdb re-called the 5' RACE reads with MiXCR. The sample lists roughly 32,000 distinct CDR3 sequences; roughly a tenth were seen once. This CDR3 has 15 residues. Trimming stripped 4 bases from V and 7 bases from J, with 17 bases between. Germline values: CDR1 SGHDT, CDR2 YYEEEE. The chain couples TRBV5-6 to TRBJ2-2; perhaps TRBD1 as D (6 bases). The origin of this receptor is a man aged 18 to 29 who received the YFV17D yellow fever vaccine. The specimen comprised PBMCs, either bulk or a sorted T-cell subset (CD4+, CD8+, memory, or dextramer-sorted; not recorded which), sampled around 15 days after the first yellow fever vaccination. Here the CDR3 DNA reads TGTGCCAGCAGCCAACGGGACACCCGGGGCGGGGAGCTGTTTTTT. This translates into CASSQRDTRGGELFF.